This TCR beta chain originates from a study of human T cells and chemical hapten exposure. This sample's time point: patch test 2, 6 weeks after DPC sensitization. Treatment indicated: therapeutic diphenylcyclopropenone sensitization with weekly scalp DPC. Trimming at V came to 4 bases and at J to 2 bases, leaving 7 bases not matched to a gene. CDR3 length: 15 amino acids. Germline V gene lookup returns CDR1 MNHNS and CDR2 SASEGT. One entry per CDR3 protein, called by TCRdb with MiXCR from the RACE reads. The table records some 44,000 distinct CDR3 sequences, just under 9% of them present only once. The sample holds many counts of this clonotype.

The clonotype originates from a woman aged 40 to 49 with alopecia areata. Some clones in this sample may be carry-over from other donors' samples. The sample in question was whole blood, obtained in connection with sensitization to the hapten diphenylcyclopropenone (DPC). The chain joins TRBV6-1 to TRBJ1-2, with 7 positions matching TRBD1. CDR3 protein: CASSVAGGNNYGYTF. In DNA, the CDR3 is TGTGCCAGCAGTGTTGCAGGGGGGAACAACTATGGCTACACCTTC.